A single sample is the source of the 26 T cell receptor beta chains below, sequenced in a study of tumor-infiltrating lymphocytes in primary liver carcinoma. RNA isolated from unsorted whole blood supplied the blood RNA, with germline DNA also extracted. Using a constant-region primer together with ProtoScript II reverse transcriptase, TCR beta cDNA was made from roughly 500 ng of total RNA. Libraries covering TCR beta were generated through three nested multiplex PCR rounds (using a slightly modified ARM-PCR). A C-beta reverse primer was combined with TRBV1-TRBV30 forward primers in the first two PCR rounds, and each round had 10 cycles. TCRdb recomputed calls from the multiplex PCR reads with MiXCR, one row per CDR3 protein. Found here are around 330,000 distinct CDR3 sequences, about 60% of them singletons; the top ten hold 9%. The sample comprised peripheral blood. The receptor set was obtained from a man between 35 and 55 years old with primary liver carcinoma and hepatitis B virus infection.

Worth noting for this clonotype: A junction boundary mismatches the germline segment, possibly from a read error. CDR3 region: CSSTLFAGDNEQYF. The CDR3 bases are TGTTCCAGCACCCTCTTTGCGGGAGATAACGAGCAGTACTTC. J is TRBJ2-7 and V is TRBV6-6; 7 bases align to TRBD2. Germline CDR1 reads MNHNY; CDR2 reads SVGAGI (reference sequence). This CDR3 region has 14 residues.

The chain uses TRBV6-5 and TRBJ2-7, with D tentatively TRBD1 or TRBD2 (6 bases each). The CDR3 is made up of 16 amino acids. Germline V gives CDR1 MNHEY, CDR2 SVGAGI. V was shortened by 0 bases and J by 1 base, with 13 bases between the two germline ends. The CDR3 sequence: CASSYSGIGGSYEQYF. The CDR3 DNA follows: TGTGCCAGCAGTTACTCCGGGATAGGGGGGTCCTACGAGCAGTACTTC.

This sequence joins TRBV25-1 and TRBJ2-4; D gene ambiguous. Germline-derived CDR1 and CDR2 are MGHDK and SYGVNS. Trimming shortened V by 5 bases and J by 4 bases, and 6 bases separated the two germline ends. This CDR3 comprises 12 residues. Written as DNA, the CDR3 is TGTGCCAGCAGTCCACGGAAAAACATTCAGTACTTC. Protein sequence: CASSPRKNIQYF.

The J gene is TRBJ2-1, the V gene TRBV6-1; D is ambiguous. CDR1 is MNHNS, CDR2 SASEGT, per germline. The ends were cut back, 6 bases at V and 2 bases at J, with 14 bases in the middle. CDR3 length: 15 amino acids. The CDR3 DNA sequence: TGTGCCAGCAGAGCCCTGAACAGTGCCTACAATGAGCAGTTCTTC. The encoded protein is CASRALNSAYNEQFF.

A note on this clonotype: One base away lies a much larger clone, so this may be a sequencing read error. The chain carries TRBV11-2 and TRBJ2-1, with 10 positions matching TRBD1. Germline assignment: CDR1 SGHAT and CDR2 FQNNGV. V shed 2 bases, J shed 5 bases, and the junction held 6 bases outside the gene matches. This CDR3 is 16 amino acids long. The CDR3 spells CASSLLSGQGHNEQFF. The CDR3 region has the DNA TGTGCCAGCAGCTTACTGTCGGGACAGGGGCACAATGAGCAGTTCTTC.

On this clonotype itself: An end of the junction does not agree with germline; a read error may underlie this. The V and J genes are TRBV11-2 and TRBJ1-1, with D unclear. In germline, CDR1 is SGHAT, CDR2 FQNNGV. CDR3 length equals 15 residues. CDR3 amino acids: CANSLSSRVSTEAFF. For the CDR3, the DNA is TGCGCCAACAGCTTATCCAGTAGGGTGAGCACTGAAGCTTTCTTT.

A word on this clonotype: One junction end does not reproduce the germline sequence, and a read error may be involved. This sequence joins TRBV6-1 and TRBJ1-4; TRBD1 matches 9 bases. Germline V lookup: CDR1 MNHNS, CDR2 SASEGT. There are 18 residues in the CDR3. The DNA for the CDR3 is TGTGTCAGCAGTCCGCACTCGGGACAGGGCATAAGTAATGAAAAACTGTTTTTT. Amino acids: CVSSPHSGQGISNEKLFF.

With respect to this clonotype: This may be a read error, as it is one base from a much larger clone. V gene TRBV6-5 combines with J gene TRBJ2-5; 8 nucleotides line up with TRBD2. CDR1 and CDR2 from the germline V gene are MNHEY and SVGAGI. Losses at the gene ends were 6 bases for V and 4 bases for J; bases not matched to a gene: 19. The CDR3 extends over 18 amino acids. CDR3 loop: CASSHLSTSGGLPETQYF. The CDR3 region has the DNA TGTGCCAGCAGCCACCTTAGTACTAGCGGAGGCCTCCCAGAGACCCAGTACTTC.

About this clonotype: Since the CDR3 does not end with the conserved phenylalanine or tryptophan, this likely comes from a read error. The chain employs TRBV5-1 and TRBJ2-1; D is unclear. Germline CDR1 reads SGHRS; CDR2 reads YFSETQ. The CDR3 is 15 amino acids. In nucleotides, the CDR3 is TGCACCAGCAGCTTCGATGAGAGCTCCTACAATGAGCAGTTCCTC. Translation gives CTSSFDESSYNEQFL.

Remarks on this clonotype: A much larger clone sits a single nucleotide away, making a read error possible. The chain carries TRBV6-2 or TRBV6-3 and TRBJ2-2; 7 nucleotides match TRBD1. This CDR3 spans 16 amino acids. From germline, CDR1 is MNHEY and CDR2 SVGEGT. This chain's CDR3 is CASSLAGTANSGELFF. The CDR3 bases are TGTGCCAGCAGTTTGGCCGGGACAGCGAACAGCGGGGAGCTGTTTTTT.

With respect to this clonotype: This may be a read error, as it is one base from a much larger clone. The chain recombines TRBV12-3 or TRBV12-4 with TRBJ2-7; D uncertain. The CDR3 extends over 12 amino acids. V dropped 6 bases and J dropped 8 bases, with 14 bases sitting between them. DNA of the CDR3: TGTGCCAGCAGCATGTCCGATGGGAAGCAGTACTTC. Translating gives CASSMSDGKQYF.

The V call is TRBV23-1, the J call TRBJ2-1; unclear D gene. TRBV23-1 is classed as an ORF, of uncertain function. This CDR3 has 16 amino acids. V lost 3 bases and J 0 bases, leaving 12 bases between the germline ends. This chain's CDR3 is CASSQRLQSSYNEQFF. The CDR3, as DNA: TGCGCCAGCAGTCAGCGCCTCCAGAGCTCCTACAATGAGCAGTTCTTC.

Worth noting for this clonotype: The junction shows a germline mismatch at one end, possibly a read error. This chain joins TRBV29-1 and TRBJ2-5; D is perhaps TRBD2 (6 bases). This CDR3 is built from 14 residues. Germline assignment: CDR1 SQVTM and CDR2 ANQGSEA. CDR3 in DNA: TGCGGCGTCGACCTCGGGGCTAGCCGGGAGACTCAGTACTTC. As protein: CGVDLGASRETQYF.

The rearrangement links TRBV6-2 or TRBV6-3 to TRBJ2-6, with 7 positions matching TRBD1. With 5 bases clipped from V and 4 bases from J, the junction kept 8 bases outside the gene matches. There are 16 residues in the CDR3. Germline-derived CDR1 and CDR2 are MNHEY and SVGEGT. CDR3 sequence: CASSRGQVGGANVLTF. DNA of the CDR3: TGTGCCAGCAGTCGTGGACAGGTCGGGGGGGCCAACGTCCTGACTTTC.

Turning to this clonotype: A junction boundary mismatches the germline segment, possibly from a read error. The V and J genes are TRBV6-2 or TRBV6-3 and TRBJ2-7; tentative D call: TRBD1 (6 bases). The CDR3 totals 13 residues. CDR1 is MNHEY and CDR2 is SVGEGT in the germline V gene. The CDR3 DNA reads as TGTGCCAGCCATAAGACAGGCCACTACGAGCGGTACTTC. Amino acid sequence: CASHKTGHYERYF.

At least ten counts were recorded for this clonotype. The rearrangement uses TRBV11-2 and TRBJ2-5, with D possibly being TRBD1 (6 bases). Germline V lookup: CDR1 SGHAT, CDR2 FQNNGV. The CDR3 length is 16 residues. The V and J ends lost 4 bases and 1 base respectively, with 16 bases between them. CDR3 coding DNA: TGTGCCAGCAGCTCGTACCAGGGGATCACCCAAGAGACCCAGTACTTC. It translates to CASSSYQGITQETQYF.

Note on this clonotype: A read error may explain this, as a much larger clone is one base away. The rearrangement links TRBV6-2 or TRBV6-3 to TRBJ1-1, with a tentative D call TRBD1 (6 bases). The CDR3 has 13 amino acids. Germline lookup yields CDR1 MNHEY and CDR2 SVGEGT. Trimming pared 11 bases from V and 0 bases from J, leaving 13 bases between. CDR3 bases: TGTGCCGCTTGCAGGGGAGTGAACACTGAAGCTTTCTTT. It encodes CAACRGVNTEAFF.

In the case of this clonotype: A much larger clone differs from this one at a single base, so this may be a read error. The CDR3 region has the DNA TGCAGCGGGGGGGCAGGCAATGAGCAGTTCTTC. Translated: CSGGAGNEQFF. The chain is built from TRBV29-1 and TRBJ2-1, with D perhaps assigned TRBD1 or TRBD2 (6 bases each). This CDR3 comprises 11 residues. V was pared by 7 bases and J by 6 bases, with 10 bases between. Germline V gene sequence: CDR1 SQVTM, CDR2 ANQGSEA.

On this clonotype itself: The CDR3 does not end in the conserved phenylalanine or tryptophan, so this is likely a read error. The chain employs TRBV6-5 and TRBJ2-6; D may be TRBD2 (6 bases). The CDR3 contains 16 residues. The germline V gene encodes CDR1 MNHEY and CDR2 SVGAGI. The DNA for the CDR3 is TGTGCCAGCAGTTACTCGGCAGGGACTGGGACCAACGTCCTGACTTCC. It specifies CASSYSAGTGTNVLTS.

This clonotype has a handful of counts. The chain uses TRBV7-9 and TRBJ2-3; unclear D gene. The germline V gene encodes CDR1 SEHNR and CDR2 FQNEAQ (reference sequence). This CDR3 has 12 amino acids. Trimming shortened V by 4 bases and J by 6 bases, and 8 bases separated the two germline ends. CDR3 region: CASSSEWDTQYF. The CDR3 nucleotides read TGTGCCAGCAGCTCGGAATGGGATACGCAGTATTTT.

The gene calls are TRBV28 and TRBJ2-7, with 7 bases aligning to TRBD2. V trimming: 1 base; J trimming: 0 bases; junction bases outside the gene matches: 6. Germline CDR1 and CDR2: MDHEN and SYDVKM. This CDR3 comprises 16 residues. In DNA form, the CDR3 reads TGTGCCAGCAGTTTATTGGGGGGGGGGGTCTCCTACGAGCAGTACTTC. Translated: CASSLLGGGVSYEQYF.

Points on this clonotype: This may come from a read error, since a much larger clone is one base off. The J gene is TRBJ2-1, the V gene TRBV29-1; TRBD1 matches at 7 bases. CDR3 length: 14 amino acids. Germline assignment: CDR1 SQVTM and CDR2 ANQGSEA. The trim removed 6 bases at V and 7 bases at J, leaving 12 bases unmatched. This chain's CDR3 is CSVSQGISNNEQFF. As DNA, the CDR3 is TGCAGCGTATCACAGGGGATCTCGAATAATGAGCAGTTCTTC.

As regards this clonotype: Mismatch with germline at one junction end may stem from a read error. The gene calls are TRBV11-2 and TRBJ2-3; no definite D call. This CDR3 has 13 residues. Germline CDR1 and CDR2: SGHAT and FQNNGV. CDR3 protein: CASSVTSVRWMYF. The CDR3 nucleotides read TGTGCCAGCAGCGTGACCAGTGTCAGGTGGATGTACTTT.

Comments on this clonotype: One base away lies a much larger clone, so this may be a sequencing read error. The chain links TRBV29-1 to TRBJ1-1; D gene ambiguous. Trimming removed 7 bases from V and 4 bases from J, with 16 bases in between. This CDR3 is 13 amino acids long. Germline CDR1 and CDR2: SQVTM and ANQGSEA. As DNA, the CDR3 is TGCAGCGCCCTAGGGAGGGAGGGCACTGAAGCTTTCTTT. Its translation: CSALGREGTEAFF.

CDR3 in amino acids: CASRERGSSYNEQFF. DNA of the CDR3: TGTGCCAGTAGGGAGCGGGGCAGCTCCTACAATGAGCAGTTCTTC. This sequence joins TRBV19 and TRBJ2-1; 7 bases line up with TRBD2. V shed 6 bases and J 0 bases; nucleotides not matched to a gene: 5. Per the germline V gene, CDR1 is LNHDA and CDR2 is SQIVND (reference sequence). This CDR3 comprises 15 residues.

Of note for this clonotype: The junction departs from germline at one end; a sequencing error may be responsible. This chain connects TRBV4-3 to TRBJ2-5, with D tentatively TRBD1 or TRBD2 (5 bases each). There are 16 residues in the CDR3. The germline gives CDR1 LGHNA, CDR2 YSLEER. The CDR3 region has the DNA TGCGCCAGCAGCCAAGGGGTCGGGGCCTATCAAGAGACCCAGCACTTC. It yields the protein CASSQGVGAYQETQHF.